The T cell receptor beta chain described here comes from a study of shared clonotypes between healthy human individuals (dated by TCRdb to 2020 to 2022). With regard to the full study: The cohort included a few men and two women between 18 and 49 years of age. For each donor, three plates each were used for CD4 naive and CD4 memory, two plates were used for CD8 naive, and one plate was used for CD8 memory. Blood TCR repertoires of five healthy adults were deeply sequenced to estimate repertoire size and the extent of clonotype sharing between individuals. To increase sequencing depth and limit assay-specific biases, TCR repertoire library preparation and sequencing were carried out by different laboratories using diverse techniques. Per donor, leukapheresis produced somewhere between about 0.9 and 9.5 billion PBMCs.

Study-wide findings and limitations: Naive subsets generally had larger estimated clonotype richness than memory subsets did. The genetic and exposure-history diversity represented was limited by the small number of donors. Even with the large sequencing depth, rarefaction of the sorted-subset datasets indicated that sequencing was incomplete. Sharing across a few donors was observed for approximately 5% of naive CD4, under 4% of naive CD8, 2% to 2.5% of memory CD4, and roughly 0.4% of memory CD8 clonotypes. Pairwise subsampling indicated that sequencing depth was expected to affect the degree of clonotype sharing among donors. Clonotypes shared by all four sorted-subset donors showed higher generation probabilities than non-shared clonotypes. Sampling was restricted to blood, and TCR repertoires in tissues likely differ from the TCR repertoires found in blood.

The CDR3 goes from the cysteine to the phenylalanine over 18 residues. Only CDR3 DNA remains: 54 bases, in frame from the first base. Trimming takes 3 bases off V and 0 bases off J; junction bases not matched to a gene: 7. CDR1 and CDR2 (SGDLS, YYNGEE) derive from the germline V gene. In the case of this clone: What this receptor recognizes is not known. Qualities for individual bases were not recorded, and no much larger clone is one base off.

Using the deep immunoSEQ assay, multiplex PCR amplified TCR CDR3 regions from genomic DNA. Extracted genomic DNA from each cell subset was spread evenly across all wells of several immunoSEQ 96-well plates, with each plate serving as a replicate. For sorted subsets, approximately 210 ng of genomic DNA, equivalent to some 33,000 T cell genomes, went into each replicate PCR. Purified libraries were measured with a Qubit 3.0 fluorometer, size-checked on a Bioanalyzer 2100, and measured again with the KAPA Library Quantification kit. Each immunoSEQ 96-well plate was sequenced on its own single-read 150-cycle Illumina NextSeq 550 flow cell. Regarding the original processing steps: Because the immunoSEQ output held only junctional sequences and lacked quality scores, the filtering could not match the filtering applied to full-length reads. Sequences were annotated with PyIR, a Python wrapper for IgBLAST v1.9, and V/J genes and CDR3 were assigned using IMGT germline references. Reads with weak V/J assignments (E-value above 1e-6), missing CDR3, stop codons, out-of-frame junctions, or ambiguous translated residues were removed. V3J clonotypes were defined as sequences sharing the same inferred V gene, J gene, and CDR3 amino acid sequence. Percentage overlap between repertoires was computed as shared unique clonotypes divided by the size of the smaller repertoire. Three approaches were used to assess repertoire richness: RTK rarefaction, the Chao1 estimator, and Recon v2.1 estimates of unobserved clonotypes. Generation probabilities for all TCRbeta clonotypes obtained by the gDNA method from a handful of donors were computed using OLGA. Here the immuneACCESS table is served through TCRdb, limited to in-frame sequences with V and J called. Missing clones are a known gap in these copies; in checked studies unresolved V genes cover under half, and the rest lacks a known reason. V, J and clone size reflect that table, while D and trimming were determined from the DNA. The sample table contains about 2.1 million clones; only one count was recorded for just under 95% of them. The ten largest clones represent around 1.7% of the sample.

CD8 naive samples consisted of CD45RO-negative cells that were positively selected for CCR7, yielding a CD45RA+CCR7+ population without TemRA cells. Donors were healthy HIV-negative adults with no recently reported acute infections or vaccinations. All donors were Caucasian adults living in Nashville, Tennessee, USA. Blood was obtained by leukapheresis, after which PBMCs were separated by Ficoll-Histopaque density gradient centrifugation and cryopreserved in liquid nitrogen vapor phase. Analytical flow cytometry was used to check the purity and quantity of each magnetically sorted T cell population. From each sorted fraction, genomic DNA was isolated and quantified by UV absorbance on a Nanodrop 2000c.

The sequence joins TRBV9 to TRBJ2-2; 11 bases in the junction line up with TRBD2. This receptor was obtained from a man between 18 and 35 years old in good health. Some clones in this sample may be carry-over from other donors' samples. Specimen: naive CD8+ T cells from PBMCs. In light of the paper, this sample's cell subset or site label describes: CD45RA+CCR7+. In nucleotide form, the sequence is TGTGCCAGCAGCGACTATGGGACTAGCGGAACGAACACCGGGGAGCTGTTTTTT. It translates as CASSDYGTSGTNTGELFF.